This T cell receptor (beta chain) emerged from a study of T-cell memory formation after mild COVID-19 (dated by TCRdb to about 2021). For context, the study as a whole: TCR sequence clusters from the two donors were largely donor specific. In a couple of donors, T-cell clones that expanded and contracted after mild COVID-19 were tracked by sequencing TCRalpha and TCRbeta repertoires over time. Two young, previously healthy adult volunteers, one female and one male, were included in the cohort.

PBMCs were isolated by Ficoll-Paque density gradient centrifugation. Beyond this particular receptor, the publication reports: Some responding clones were detected in pre-infection memory, which suggested that pre-existing cross-reactive memory T cells had joined the SARS-CoV-2 response. Only a couple of mild cases were covered by the study, and larger cohorts that include severe cases with pre-infection samples were considered necessary. Contracting CD4+ clones were located mainly in the CM and EM memory subsets, whereas CD8+ clones were found to be enriched in EMRA. From day 15 to 85, contracting clones showed balanced CD4/CD8 phenotypes, whereas a second wave of clones that expanded from day 15 to 37 leaned towards CD4+. SARS-CoV-2 specificity was not confirmed for the second-wave clones peaking on day 37.

The sequencer was an Illumina NovaSeq 6000. TCRalpha and TCRbeta cDNA libraries were constructed by 5'RACE with constant-segment primers, with sample barcodes and unique molecular identifiers being introduced. RNA was extracted from every sample with Trizol reagent. The libraries were amplified in two PCR steps, and the second step added a second sample barcode and Illumina TruSeq adapters. Sequencing of libraries was performed on an Illumina NovaSeq with 2 x 150 bp paired-end reads. In the original analysis: Demultiplexing of reads and collapsing into UMI-guided consensus sequences were performed with migec v1.2.7. Using mixcr v2.1.11, the UMI consensuses were aligned to TRA and TRB V and J templates and assembled into clonotypes. Expanded or contracted clonotypes were those called significant by both edgeR and NoisET, with noise models trained on biological replicates. For edgeR calls, the cutoffs were a false discovery rate-adjusted p below 0.01 and a log2 fold-change threshold of 1. PCA with hierarchical clustering of max-normalized trajectories of the 1000 most abundant clonotypes was used as exploratory dynamics analysis. Each responding clone was given a CD4 or CD8 phenotype based on the CD4+ and CD8+ repertoires, which had been sequenced separately. The raw public data were reprocessed by TCRdb itself: fastp quality trimming at Q25, MiXCR clonotype calling, in-frame beta chains only. CDR3 protein duplicates are merged, each entry listing the most common genes and DNA. The V and J calls here are based on TCRdb, not the publication. For this sample there are around 100,000 distinct CDR3 sequences; 11% appear just once. The biggest ten clones account for approximately 40% of the sample.

In the case of this clonotype: There is no known antigen for this receptor. One base away there is no much larger clone; base qualities are not given.

Via the germline V gene, CDR1 is SGHVS and CDR2 FQNEAQ. From the cysteine up to the phenylalanine, the CDR3 has a length of 15 residues. Of all the DNA, just the CDR3 is kept, 45 bases in frame from base 1. Here V drops 6 bases and J drops 0 bases, and the junction holds 7 bases not matched to any gene. The receptor was isolated from a man between 18 and 29 years old who had mild COVID-19 (a few samples of this study predate the infection). The sample titles of this study are shuffled in the database, so cell type and time point are left out; the donor was told from shared clones. Sequenced: PBMCs or a T cell subset sorted from them (not recorded which). The sequence links TRBV7-8 to TRBJ2-5, with 7 bases in between that match TRBD2. The nucleotides are TGTGCCAGCAGGCACTCCGGGGGGAACCAAGAGACCCAGTACTTC. Its coded protein is CASRHSGGNQETQYF.